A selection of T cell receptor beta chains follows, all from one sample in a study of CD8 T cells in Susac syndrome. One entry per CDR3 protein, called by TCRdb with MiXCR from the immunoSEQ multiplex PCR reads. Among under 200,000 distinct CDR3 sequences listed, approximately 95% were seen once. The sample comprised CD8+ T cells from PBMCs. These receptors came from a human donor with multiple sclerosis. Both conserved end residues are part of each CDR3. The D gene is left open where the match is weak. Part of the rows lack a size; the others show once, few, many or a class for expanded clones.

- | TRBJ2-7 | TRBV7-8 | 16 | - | TGTGCCAGCAGCCCCCCCGGTACGTCGAGCTCCTACGAGCAGTACTTC | CASSPPGTSSSYEQYF
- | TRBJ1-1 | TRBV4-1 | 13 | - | TGCGCCAGCAGCCACGGGGTCGACACTGAAGCTTTCTTT | CASSHGVDTEAFF
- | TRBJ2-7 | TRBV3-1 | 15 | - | TGTGCCAGCAGCCAAGAGATGGATGGCAACTACGAGCAGTACTTC | CASSQEMDGNYEQYF
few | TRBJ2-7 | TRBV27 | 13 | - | TGTGCCAGCAGTTTAGAGGGTGGGTACGAGCAGTACTTC | CASSLEGGYEQYF
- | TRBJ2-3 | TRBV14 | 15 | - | TGTGCCAGCAGCCTAAGCCCAGACTACACAGATACGCAGTATTTT | CASSLSPDYTDTQYF
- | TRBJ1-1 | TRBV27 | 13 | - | TGTGCCAGCAGTTTAAACCCGAACACTGAAGCTTTCTTT | CASSLNPNTEAFF
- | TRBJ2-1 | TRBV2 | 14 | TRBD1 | TGTGCCAGCAGTGCGGACAGGGGGTCCAGAGAGCAGTTCTTC | CASSADRGSREQFF
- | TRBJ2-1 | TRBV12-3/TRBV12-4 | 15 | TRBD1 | TGTGCCAGCAGTAAAGGACAGGGGCCCTACAATGAGCAGTTCTTC | CASSKGQGPYNEQFF
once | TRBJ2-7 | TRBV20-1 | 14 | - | TGCAGTGCTAGCGGGGGGCTCGGGTCTTACGAGCAGTACTTC | CSASGGLGSYEQYF
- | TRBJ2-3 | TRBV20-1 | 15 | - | TGCAGTGCCCCCTCCCTACCTATGGGTGCAGATACGCAGTATTTT | CSAPSLPMGADTQYF
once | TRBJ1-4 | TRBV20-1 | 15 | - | TGCAGTGCTCCCGAAGTCCCGTCAACTAATGAAAAACTGTTTTTT | CSAPEVPSTNEKLFF
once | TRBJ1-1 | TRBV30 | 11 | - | TGTGCCTGGAGTGATAACACTGAAGCTTTCTTT | CAWSDNTEAFF
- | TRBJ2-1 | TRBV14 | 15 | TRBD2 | TGTGCCAGCAGCCTCTTTTCGGGACTAGCAAATGAGCAGTTCTTC | CASSLFSGLANEQFF
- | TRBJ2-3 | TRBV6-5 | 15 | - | TGTGCCAGCACCCCCCGGAGACTGAGCACAGATACGCAGTATTTT | CASTPRRLSTDTQYF
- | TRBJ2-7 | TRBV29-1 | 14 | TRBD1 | TGCAGCGTTCTCTTAGGGACAGGGGCCTACGAGCAGTACTTC | CSVLLGTGAYEQYF
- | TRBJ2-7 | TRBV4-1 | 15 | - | TGCGCCAGCAGACTGCTGGAGGGCAGGCCCTACGAGCAGTACTTC | CASRLLEGRPYEQYF
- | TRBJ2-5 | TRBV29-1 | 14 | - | TGCAGCGTTGAACGGAGCGATTACCAAGAGACCCAGTACTTC | CSVERSDYQETQYF
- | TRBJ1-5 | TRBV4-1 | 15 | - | TGCGCCATCAAGGCGAAGGGTCAGAAGAATCAGCCCCAGCATTTT | CAIKAKGQKNQPQHF
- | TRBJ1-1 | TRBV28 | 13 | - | TGTGCCAGCAGTTTTTACGAAAACACTGAAGCTTTCTTT | CASSFYENTEAFF
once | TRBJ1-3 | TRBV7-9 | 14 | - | TGTGCCAGCAGCCCCTGGGGCTCTGGAAACACCATATATTTT | CASSPWGSGNTIYF
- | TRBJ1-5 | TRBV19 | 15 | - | TGTGCCAGTAGTATATTGGCAGGGTCGATTCAGCCCCAGCATTTT | CASSILAGSIQPQHF
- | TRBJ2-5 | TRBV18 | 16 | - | TGTGCCAGCTCACCCCCCGTCCGGGGGAGCAGAGAGACCCAGTACTTC | CASSPPVRGSRETQYF
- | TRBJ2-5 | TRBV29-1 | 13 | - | TGCAGCGGCTGGGGCTTGGGCAGGGAGACCCAGTACTTC | CSGWGLGRETQYF
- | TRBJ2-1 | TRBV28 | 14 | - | TGTGCCAGCAGTTTTGAGCTCAGGGGTAATGAGCAGTTCTTC | CASSFELRGNEQFF
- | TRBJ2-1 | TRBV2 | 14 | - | TGTGCCAGCAGTGAAGGGACGGGATTGTGGGAGCAGTTCTTC | CASSEGTGLWEQFF
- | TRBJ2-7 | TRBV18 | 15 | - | TGTGCCAGCTCACCAGGGGGTCCCAGGGCCTACGAGCAGTACTTC | CASSPGGPRAYEQYF
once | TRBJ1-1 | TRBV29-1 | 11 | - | TGCAGCGTGTGGGTCCGGACTGAAGCTTTCTTT | CSVWVRTEAFF
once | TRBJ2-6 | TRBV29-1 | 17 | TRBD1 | TGCAGCGCATGGAGCCGGGACAGGGTTGGTGGGGCCAACGTCCTGACTTTC | CSAWSRDRVGGANVLTF
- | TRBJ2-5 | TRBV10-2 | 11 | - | TGCGCCAGCAGTGAAGTGGAGACCCAGTACTTC | CASSEVETQYF
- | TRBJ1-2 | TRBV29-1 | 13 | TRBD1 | TGCAGCGTTGTTAGACAGGGGAGCCATGGCTACACCTTC | CSVVRQGSHGYTF
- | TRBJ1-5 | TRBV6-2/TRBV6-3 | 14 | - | TGTGCCAGCAGTTACGGAGATAGCAATCAGCCCCAGCATTTT | CASSYGDSNQPQHF
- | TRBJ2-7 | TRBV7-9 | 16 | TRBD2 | TGTGCCAGCAGCTTAATTTTCGATCTAGCGGCTGACGAGCAGTACTTC | CASSLIFDLAADEQYF
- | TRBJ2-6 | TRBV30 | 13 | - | TGTGCCTGGAGTGCGGGGGGCCCGGACGTCCTGACTTTC | CAWSAGGPDVLTF
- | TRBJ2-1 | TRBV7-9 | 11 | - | TGTGCCACGAGCTGGTACAATGAGCAGTTCTTC | CATSWYNEQFF
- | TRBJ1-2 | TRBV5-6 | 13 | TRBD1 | TGTGCCAGCAGCTCACAGGGGACCTATGGCTACACCTTC | CASSSQGTYGYTF
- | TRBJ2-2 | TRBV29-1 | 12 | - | TGCAGCGCCCCAGGGGAGACCGGGGAGCTGTTTTTT | CSAPGETGELFF
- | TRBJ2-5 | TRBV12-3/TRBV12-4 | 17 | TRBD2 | TGTGCCAGCACCCGAAGATCTAGCGGGAGGGCCGGAAAGACCCAGTACTTC | CASTRRSSGRAGKTQYF
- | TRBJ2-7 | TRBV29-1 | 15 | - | TGCAGCGTTGAAGGCTCGGGACATCCAACCTACGAGCAGTACTTC | CSVEGSGHPTYEQYF
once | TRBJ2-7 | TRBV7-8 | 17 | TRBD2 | TGTGCCAGCAGCCCGGGGTTAGCGGGAGCACTTGTCTACGAGCAGTACTTC | CASSPGLAGALVYEQYF
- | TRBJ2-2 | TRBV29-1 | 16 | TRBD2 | TGCAGCGTTGAAGTCCTAGCGGGAGGGCAGAACGGGGAGCTGTTTTTT | CSVEVLAGGQNGELFF
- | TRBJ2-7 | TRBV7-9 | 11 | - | TGTGCCAGCGACCCCGGCGGGGAGCAGTACTTC | CASDPGGEQYF
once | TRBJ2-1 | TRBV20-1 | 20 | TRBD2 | TGCAGTGCTAGAGACCTACCCGGGACTAGCGGGGGGGCCTCCGGGAATGAGCAGTTCTTC | CSARDLPGTSGGASGNEQFF
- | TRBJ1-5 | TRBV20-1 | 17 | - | TGCAGTGCTAGAGAGGGGCTAATAGGATATAGCAATCAGCCCCAGCATTTT | CSAREGLIGYSNQPQHF
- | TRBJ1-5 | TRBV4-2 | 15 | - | TGTGCCAGCATCAGGGACTCTTATAGCAATCAGCCCCAGCATTTT | CASIRDSYSNQPQHF
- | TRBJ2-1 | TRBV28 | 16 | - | TGTGCCAGCAGTTCCCCCCCGACCACTCAGGGGTATGAGCAGTTCTTC | CASSSPPTTQGYEQFF
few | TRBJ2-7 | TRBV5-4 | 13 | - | TGTGCCAGCAGCCCCGACGGCACCTACGAGCAGTACTTC | CASSPDGTYEQYF
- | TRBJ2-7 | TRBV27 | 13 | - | TGTGCCAGCATGGCCAACGGAGCCTACGAGCAGTACTTC | CASMANGAYEQYF
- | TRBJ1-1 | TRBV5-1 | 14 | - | TGCGCCAGCAGCCTTACAGGATTAAGCACTGAAGCTTTCTTT | CASSLTGLSTEAFF
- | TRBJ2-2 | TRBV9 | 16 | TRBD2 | TGTGCCAGCAGCCCCCGAGCGGGGGGTCACACCGGGGAGCTGTTTTTT | CASSPRAGGHTGELFF
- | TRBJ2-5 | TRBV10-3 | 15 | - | TGTGCCATCAGTGAGTCGCGGCACTTCCAAGAGACCCAGTACTTC | CAISESRHFQETQYF
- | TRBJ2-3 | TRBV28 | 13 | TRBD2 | TGTGCCAGCGGACTAGAAAACACAGATACGCAGTATTTT | CASGLENTDTQYF
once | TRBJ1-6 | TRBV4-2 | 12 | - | TGTGCCAGCAGCCCCGGGGATTCACCCCTCCACTTT | CASSPGDSPLHF
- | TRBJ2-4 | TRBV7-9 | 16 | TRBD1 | TGTGCCAGCAGCCCACAGACAGGGACCAGCAAAAACATTCAGTACTTC | CASSPQTGTSKNIQYF
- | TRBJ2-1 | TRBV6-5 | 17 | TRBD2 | TGTGCCAGCAGTTACGGGTCTAGCGGGGGATACTACAATGAGCAGTTCTTC | CASSYGSSGGYYNEQFF
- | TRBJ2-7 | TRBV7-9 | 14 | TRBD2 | TGTGCCAGCAGTTCGAGCGGGAATTTCTACGAGCAGTACTTC | CASSSSGNFYEQYF
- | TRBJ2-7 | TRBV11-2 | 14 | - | TGTGCCAGCTTAGGGACAAGGAACTCCTACGAGCAGTACTTC | CASLGTRNSYEQYF
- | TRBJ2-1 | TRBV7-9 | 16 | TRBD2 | TGTGCCAGCAGCCACGTCGGGGGGAGCTCCTACAATGAGCAGTTCTTC | CASSHVGGSSYNEQFF
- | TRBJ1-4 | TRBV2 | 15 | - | TGTGCCAGCAGTGACAGAGGATCCACTAATGAAAAACTGTTTTTT | CASSDRGSTNEKLFF
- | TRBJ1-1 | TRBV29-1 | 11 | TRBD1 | TGCAGCGTCGGACAGGACACTGAAGCTTTCTTT | CSVGQDTEAFF